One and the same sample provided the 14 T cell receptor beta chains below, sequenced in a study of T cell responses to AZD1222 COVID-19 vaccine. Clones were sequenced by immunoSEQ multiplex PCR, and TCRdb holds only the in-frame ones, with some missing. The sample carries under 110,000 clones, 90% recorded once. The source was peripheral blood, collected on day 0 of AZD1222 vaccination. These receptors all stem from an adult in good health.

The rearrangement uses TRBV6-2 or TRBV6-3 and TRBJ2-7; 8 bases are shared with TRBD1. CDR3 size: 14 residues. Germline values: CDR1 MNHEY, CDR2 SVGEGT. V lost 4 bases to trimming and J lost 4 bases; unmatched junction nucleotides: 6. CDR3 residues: CASSFGQGGYEQYF. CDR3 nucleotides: TGTGCCAGCAGTTTTGGACAGGGTGGATACGAGCAGTACTTC.

CDR3 residues: CASSLRGTDTQYF. The CDR3, as DNA: TGTGCCAGCAGTTTGCGGGGCACAGATACGCAGTATTTT. The genes are TRBV27 and TRBJ2-3, with a tentative D call TRBD2 (5 bases). Trimming shortened V by 3 bases and J by 1 base, and 5 bases separated the two germline ends. The CDR3 loop spans 13 amino acids. Germline lookup yields CDR1 MNHEY and CDR2 SMNVEV (reference sequence).

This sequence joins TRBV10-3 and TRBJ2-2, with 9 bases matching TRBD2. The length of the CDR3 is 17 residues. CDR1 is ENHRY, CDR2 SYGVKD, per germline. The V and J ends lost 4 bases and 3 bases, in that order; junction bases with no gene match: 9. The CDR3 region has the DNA TGTGCCATCAGTGGGAATAGCGGGAGAGCCGACACCGGGGAGCTGTTTTTT. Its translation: CAISGNSGRADTGELFF.

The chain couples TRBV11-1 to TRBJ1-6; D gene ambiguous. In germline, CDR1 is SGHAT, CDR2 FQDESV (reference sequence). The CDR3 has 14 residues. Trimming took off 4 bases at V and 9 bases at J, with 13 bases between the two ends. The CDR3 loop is CASSSYTQSSPLHF. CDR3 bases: TGTGCCAGCAGCTCATACACTCAGAGTTCACCCCTCCACTTT.

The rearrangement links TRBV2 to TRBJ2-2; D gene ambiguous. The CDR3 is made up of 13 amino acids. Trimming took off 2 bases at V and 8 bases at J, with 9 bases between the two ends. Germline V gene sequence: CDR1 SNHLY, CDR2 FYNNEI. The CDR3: CASSERMTGELFF. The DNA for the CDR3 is TGTGCCAGCAGTGAACGAATGACGGGGGAGCTGTTTTTT.

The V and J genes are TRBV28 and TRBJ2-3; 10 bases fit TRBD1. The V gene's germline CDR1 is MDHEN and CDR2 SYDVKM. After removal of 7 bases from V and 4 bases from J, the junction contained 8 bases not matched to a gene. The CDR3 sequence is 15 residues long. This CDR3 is CASTQSGTGADTQYF. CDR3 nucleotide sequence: TGTGCCAGCACCCAATCCGGGACAGGGGCAGATACGCAGTATTTT.

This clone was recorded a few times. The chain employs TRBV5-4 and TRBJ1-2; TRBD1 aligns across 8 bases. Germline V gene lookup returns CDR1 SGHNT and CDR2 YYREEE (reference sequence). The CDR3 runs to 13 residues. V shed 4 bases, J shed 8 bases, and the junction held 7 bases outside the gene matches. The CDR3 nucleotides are TGTGCCAGCAGCCACCGACAGGGGCAGGGCTACACCTTC. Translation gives CASSHRQGQGYTF.

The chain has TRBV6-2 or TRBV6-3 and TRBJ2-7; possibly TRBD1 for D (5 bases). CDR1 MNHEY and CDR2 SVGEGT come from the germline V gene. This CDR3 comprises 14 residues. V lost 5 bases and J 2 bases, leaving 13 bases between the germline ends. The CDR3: CASSRPGRAYEQYF. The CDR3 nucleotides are TGTGCCAGCAGTCGGCCAGGGCGAGCCTACGAGCAGTACTTC.

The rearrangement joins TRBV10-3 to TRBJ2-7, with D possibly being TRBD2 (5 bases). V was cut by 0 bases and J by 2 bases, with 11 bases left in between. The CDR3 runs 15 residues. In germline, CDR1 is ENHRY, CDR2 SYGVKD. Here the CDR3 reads CAISESTSGTYEQYF. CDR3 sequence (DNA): TGTGCCATCAGTGAGTCGACCAGCGGAACCTACGAGCAGTACTTC.

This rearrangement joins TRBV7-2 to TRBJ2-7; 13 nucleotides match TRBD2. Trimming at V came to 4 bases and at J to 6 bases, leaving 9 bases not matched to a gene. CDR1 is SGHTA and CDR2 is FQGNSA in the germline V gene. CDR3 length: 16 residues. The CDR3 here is CASSSLAGGSWGEQYF. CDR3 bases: TGTGCCAGCAGCTCACTAGCGGGAGGGTCATGGGGCGAGCAGTACTTC. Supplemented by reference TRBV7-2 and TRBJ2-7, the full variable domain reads GAGVSQSPSNKVTEKGKDVELRCDPISGHTALYWYRQSLGQGLEFLIYFQGNSAPDKSGLPSDRFSAERTGGSVSTLTIQRTQQEDSAVYLCASSSLAGGSWGEQYFGPGTRLTVT.

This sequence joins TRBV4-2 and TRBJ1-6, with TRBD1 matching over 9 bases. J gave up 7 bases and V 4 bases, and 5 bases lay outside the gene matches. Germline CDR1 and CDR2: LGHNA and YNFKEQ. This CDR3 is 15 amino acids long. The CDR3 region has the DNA TGTGCCAGCAGCCCTATGACAGGGGGAAATTCACCCCTCCACTTT. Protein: CASSPMTGGNSPLHF.

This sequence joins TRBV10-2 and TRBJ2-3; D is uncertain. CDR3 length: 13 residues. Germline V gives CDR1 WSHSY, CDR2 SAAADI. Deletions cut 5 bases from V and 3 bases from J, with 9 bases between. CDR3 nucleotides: TGCGCCAGCAGTAGGAGCCGTACAGATACGCAGTATTTT. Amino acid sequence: CASSRSRTDTQYF.

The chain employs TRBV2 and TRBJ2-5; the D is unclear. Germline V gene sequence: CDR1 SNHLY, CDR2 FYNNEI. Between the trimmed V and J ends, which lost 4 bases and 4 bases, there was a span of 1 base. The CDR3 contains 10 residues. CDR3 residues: CASSGETQYF. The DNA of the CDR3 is TGTGCCAGCAGTGGAGAGACCCAGTACTTC. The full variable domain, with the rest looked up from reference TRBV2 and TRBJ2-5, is EPEVTQTPSHQVTQMGQEVILRCVPISNHLYFYWYRQILGQKVEFLVSFYNNEISEKSEIFDDQFSVERPDGSNFTLKIRSTKLEDSAMYFCASSGETQYFGPGTRLLVL.

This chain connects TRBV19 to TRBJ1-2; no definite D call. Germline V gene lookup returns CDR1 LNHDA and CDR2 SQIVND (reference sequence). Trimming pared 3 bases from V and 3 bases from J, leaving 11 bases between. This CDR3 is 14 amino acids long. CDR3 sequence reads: CASSIPERHYGYTF. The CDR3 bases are TGTGCCAGTAGTATCCCAGAGCGTCACTATGGCTACACCTTC. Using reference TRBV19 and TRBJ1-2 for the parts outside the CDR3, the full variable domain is DGGITQSPKYLFRKEGQNVTLSCEQNLNHDAMYWYRQDPGQGLRLIYYSQIVNDFQKGDIAEGYSVSREKKESFPLTVTSAQKNPTAFYLCASSIPERHYGYTFGSGTRLTVV.